Following are 7 T cell receptor beta chains from one sample sequenced in a study of vaccination and CD4 T cells after COVID-19. The treatment was: roughly 11-day PBMC culture with coronavirus spike peptide pools or control peptides (ViraFEST assay). Gathering of the CD4+ T cells, from the unexposed donor, took place before the COVID-19 pandemic (2011-2018). The antigens for these receptors are not known. The study sequenced cultured CD4+ T cell DNA using the Oncomine TCR Beta short-read assay. Genomic DNA was isolated from cultured CD4+ T cells. TCRdb reprocessed the PCR reads via MiXCR and lists one record per CDR3 protein. The sample consists of 9,000 to 10,000 distinct CDR3 sequences, about 38% of them appearing once. The sequenced material came from CD4+ T cells from blood, cultured in vitro. These receptors originate from a human donor in good health.

The chain links TRBV11-2 to TRBJ2-2; D uncertain. The CDR3 extends over 12 amino acids. Germline V gives CDR1 SGHAT, CDR2 FQNNGV. Deletions cut 5 bases from V and 5 bases from J, with 6 bases between. CDR3 residues: CASSPQTGELFF. CDR3 bases: TGTGCCAGCAGCCCCCAAACCGGGGAGCTGTTTTTT.

This clonotype turned up a few times. The rearrangement joins TRBV30 to TRBJ1-2, with 9 bases matching TRBD1. CDR1 and CDR2 (germline): GTSNPN, SVGIG (reference sequence). The CDR3 covers 14 residues. J gave up 4 bases and V 2 bases, and 5 bases lay outside the gene matches. CDR3 nucleotides: TGTGCCTGGAGTATGGGACAGGGCGTCTATGGCTACACCTTC. It yields the protein CAWSMGQGVYGYTF.

The rearrangement uses TRBV24-1 and TRBJ2-1; 12 bases line up with TRBD2. The CDR3 has 18 residues. J lost 7 bases, V lost 4 bases, and 13 bases had no gene match. CDR1 KGHDR and CDR2 SFDVKD come from the germline V gene. The DNA for the CDR3 is TGTGCCACCAGTGAGGGGACTAGCGGGTTGAGAAGGAAGAATGAGCAGTTCTTC. Residues: CATSEGTSGLRRKNEQFF.

Only a few counts were recorded for this clonotype. The chain uses TRBV27 and TRBJ1-1; TRBD1 aligns across 8 bases. Germline V gene lookup returns CDR1 MNHEY and CDR2 SMNVEV (reference sequence). The CDR3 consists of 14 residues. V lost 4 bases, J lost 8 bases, and 9 bases stayed unmatched. The CDR3 loop reads CASSSRPGQGEAFF. DNA of the CDR3: TGTGCCAGCAGTTCCAGGCCCGGACAGGGAGAAGCTTTCTTT.

This chain links TRBV6-5 with TRBJ2-3, with 12 positions matching TRBD2. J was trimmed by 4 bases and V by 4 bases; bases with no gene match: 9. There are 17 residues in the CDR3. Germline CDR1 and CDR2: MNHEY and SVGAGI. In DNA form, the CDR3 reads TGTGCCAGCAGTTTACCCCGACTAGCGGGAGCGGCAGATACGCAGTATTTT. Its translation is CASSLPRLAGAADTQYF.

This clonotype was detected only a few times. The V and J genes are TRBV24-1 and TRBJ2-5, with 8 bases aligning to TRBD1. CDR1 is KGHDR and CDR2 is SFDVKD in the germline V gene. With V trimmed by 7 bases and J by 1 base, 7 bases remained unmatched. CDR3 length: 15 amino acids. CDR3 DNA: TGTGCCACCAGCGGACAGGGCTGGGGCCAAGAGACCCAGTACTTC. This codes for CATSGQGWGQETQYF.

This chain joins TRBV7-2 and TRBJ1-5; D not resolved. Between the trimmed V and J ends, which lost 1 base and 3 bases, there was a span of 13 bases. Germline values: CDR1 SGHTA, CDR2 FQGNSA. This CDR3 has 16 residues. CDR3 coding DNA: TGTGCCAGCAGCTTAGATACGGGGAGAGTCAATCAGCCCCAGCATTTT. Protein sequence: CASSLDTGRVNQPQHF.